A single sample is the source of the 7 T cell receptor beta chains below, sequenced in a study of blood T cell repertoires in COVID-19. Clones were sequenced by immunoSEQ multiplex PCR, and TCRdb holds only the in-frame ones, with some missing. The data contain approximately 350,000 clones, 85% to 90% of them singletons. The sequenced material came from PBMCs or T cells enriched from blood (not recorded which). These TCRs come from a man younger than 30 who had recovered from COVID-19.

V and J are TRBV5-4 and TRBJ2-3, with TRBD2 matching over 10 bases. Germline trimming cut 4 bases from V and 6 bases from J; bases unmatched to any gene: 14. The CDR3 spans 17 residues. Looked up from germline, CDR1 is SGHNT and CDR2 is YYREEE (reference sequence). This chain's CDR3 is CASSTLSGGFIVDTQYF. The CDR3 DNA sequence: TGTGCCAGCAGCACCCTTAGCGGGGGGTTCATAGTGGATACGCAGTATTTT.

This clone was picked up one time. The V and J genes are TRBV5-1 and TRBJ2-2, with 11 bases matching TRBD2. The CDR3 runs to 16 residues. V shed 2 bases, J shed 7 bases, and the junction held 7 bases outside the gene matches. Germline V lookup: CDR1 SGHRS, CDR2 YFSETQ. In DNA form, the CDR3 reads TGCGCCAGCAGCTTACTAGCGGGAGCGTCGGACGGGGAGCTGTTTTTT. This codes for CASSLLAGASDGELFF.

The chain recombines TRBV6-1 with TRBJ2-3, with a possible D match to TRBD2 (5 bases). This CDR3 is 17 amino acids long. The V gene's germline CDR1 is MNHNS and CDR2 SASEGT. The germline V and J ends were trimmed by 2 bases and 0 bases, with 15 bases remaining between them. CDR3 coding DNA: TGTGCCAGCAGTGAAAGAGGGCAGGCATCTAGCACAGATACGCAGTATTTT. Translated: CASSERGQASSTDTQYF.

The CDR3 protein is CASSLDENTEAFF. As DNA, the CDR3 is TGTGCCAGCAGCCTAGACGAGAACACTGAAGCTTTCTTT. V usage is TRBV7-3 and J usage is TRBJ1-1, with D hard to call. Germline-derived CDR1 and CDR2 are SGHTA and FQGTGA. The CDR3 spans 13 residues. Trimming pared 5 bases from V and 1 base from J, leaving 8 bases between.

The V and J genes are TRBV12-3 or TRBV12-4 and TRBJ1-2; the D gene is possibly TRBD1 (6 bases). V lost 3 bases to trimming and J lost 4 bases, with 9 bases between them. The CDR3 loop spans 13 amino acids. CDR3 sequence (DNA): TGTGCCAGCAGTTTCCGGGACATCTATGGCTACACCTTC. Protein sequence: CASSFRDIYGYTF.

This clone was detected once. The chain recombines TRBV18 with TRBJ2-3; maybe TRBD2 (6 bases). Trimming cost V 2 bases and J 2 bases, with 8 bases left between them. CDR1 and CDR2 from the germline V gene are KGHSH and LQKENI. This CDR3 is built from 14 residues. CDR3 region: CASSPRLDTDTQYF. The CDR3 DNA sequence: TGTGCCAGCTCACCAAGACTAGACACAGATACGCAGTATTTT.

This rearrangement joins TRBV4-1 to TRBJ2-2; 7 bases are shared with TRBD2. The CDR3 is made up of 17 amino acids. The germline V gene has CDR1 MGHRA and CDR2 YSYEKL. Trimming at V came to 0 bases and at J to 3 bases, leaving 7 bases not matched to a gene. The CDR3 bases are TGCGCCAGCAGCCAAGACGCCCAGCGGGGATACACCGGGGAGCTGTTTTTT. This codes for CASSQDAQRGYTGELFF.